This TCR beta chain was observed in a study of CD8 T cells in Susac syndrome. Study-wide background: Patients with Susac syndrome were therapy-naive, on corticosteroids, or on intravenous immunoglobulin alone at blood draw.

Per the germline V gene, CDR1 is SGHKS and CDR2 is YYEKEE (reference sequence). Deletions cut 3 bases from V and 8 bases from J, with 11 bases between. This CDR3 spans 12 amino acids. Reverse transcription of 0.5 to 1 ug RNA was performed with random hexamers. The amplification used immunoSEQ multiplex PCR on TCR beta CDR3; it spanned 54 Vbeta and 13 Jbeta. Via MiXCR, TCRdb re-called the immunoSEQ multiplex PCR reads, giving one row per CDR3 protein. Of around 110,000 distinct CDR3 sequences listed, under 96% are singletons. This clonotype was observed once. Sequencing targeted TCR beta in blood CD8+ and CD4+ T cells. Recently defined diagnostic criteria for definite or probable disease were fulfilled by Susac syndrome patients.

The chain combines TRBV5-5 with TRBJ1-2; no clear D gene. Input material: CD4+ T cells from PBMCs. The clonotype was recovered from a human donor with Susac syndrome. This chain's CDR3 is CASSSHGGGYTF. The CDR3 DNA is TGTGCCAGCAGCTCCCACGGTGGGGGCTACACCTTC.